This T cell receptor (beta chain) appears in the sequencing data of a study of regulatory T cells in long-lasting Graves disease. Study outcomes and limitations: Persistent patients shared more public clonotypes (2,741) than newly diagnosed patients (approximately 960). The researchers studied only peripheral blood, not thyroid tissue. Patients with persistent disease showed a bias toward TRBV28, TRBJ1-2 and TRBJ2-5.

Libraries of TCR beta came from iRepertoire HTBI primers plus Arm-PCR of CDR3 regions. MiXCR, run by TCRdb on the multiplex PCR reads, gives a single entry per CDR3 protein. The table lists fewer than 450,000 distinct CDR3 sequences, roughly a quarter of them singletons. CDR1 is SGHTS, CDR2 YDEGEE, per germline. This CDR3 contains 14 residues. Trimming removed 6 bases from V and 6 bases from J; junction bases left unmatched: 9. This clonotype was seen more than once but under ten times. Its specificity is not known. Time point meaning: persistent/refractory GD, antithyroid drugs over 5 years with positive TRAb. The TCR library used RNA extracted from PBMCs. The EDTA tubes were filled with 7 to 9.5 milliliters of drawn peripheral blood.

The origin of this receptor is a female donor with Graves disease. Sequenced here: peripheral blood mononuclear cells (PBMCs), sampled when the disease was refractory, from a patient treated with antithyroid drugs. The genes are TRBV5-8 and TRBJ1-5, with 7 bases that match TRBD1. CDR3 nucleotide sequence: TGTGCCAGCACCGAAGACAGGGTGGGTCAGCCCCAGCATTTT. Its protein is CASTEDRVGQPQHF.